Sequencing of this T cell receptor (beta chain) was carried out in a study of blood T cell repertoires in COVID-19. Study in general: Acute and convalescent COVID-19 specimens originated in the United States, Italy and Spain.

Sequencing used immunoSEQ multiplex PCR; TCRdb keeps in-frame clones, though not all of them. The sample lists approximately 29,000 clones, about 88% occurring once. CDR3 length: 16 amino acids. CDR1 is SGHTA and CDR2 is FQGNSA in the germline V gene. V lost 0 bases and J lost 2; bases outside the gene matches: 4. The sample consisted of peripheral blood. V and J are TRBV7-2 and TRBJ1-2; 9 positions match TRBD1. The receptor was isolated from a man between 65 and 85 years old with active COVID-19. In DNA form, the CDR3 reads TGTGCCAGCAGCTTAGCGGGGACAGGGATAAACTATGGCTACACCTTC. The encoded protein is CASSLAGTGINYGYTF.